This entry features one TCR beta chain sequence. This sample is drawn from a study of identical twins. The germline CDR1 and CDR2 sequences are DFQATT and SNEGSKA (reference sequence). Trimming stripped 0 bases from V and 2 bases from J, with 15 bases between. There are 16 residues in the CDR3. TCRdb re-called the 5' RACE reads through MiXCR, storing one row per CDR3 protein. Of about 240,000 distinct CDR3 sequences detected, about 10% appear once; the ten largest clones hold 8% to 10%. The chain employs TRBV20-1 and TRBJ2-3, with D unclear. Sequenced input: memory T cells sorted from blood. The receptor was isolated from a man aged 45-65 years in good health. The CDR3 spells CSARDYRPLATDTQYF. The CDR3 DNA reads TGCAGTGCTAGAGATTACAGACCTCTCGCCACAGATACGCAGTATTTT.